The clone carrying this T cell receptor (beta chain) showed up just a few times. Its cognate antigen is unknown. The source of the sample is a study of T cell repertoires in cytomegalovirus infection. Study overall: CMV epitopes, recently identified HLA-C-restricted and well-studied HLA-B-restricted, were used. A matching HLA type, together with CMV infection, was signaled by public TCR beta signatures.

A single record per CDR3 protein comes from TCRdb applying MiXCR to the reads. The table has about 920,000 distinct CDR3 sequences, more than 25% seen once. This CDR3 spans 15 amino acids. Trimming took off 0 bases at V and 2 bases at J, with 10 bases between the two ends. Germline loops: CDR1 SGHVS, CDR2 FNYEAQ. The receptor comes from a human donor in good health (CMV status not recorded). Some clones in this sample may be carry-over from other donors' samples. Here the sequenced sample was cultured CD8+ T cells from PBMCs, taken from culture after CMV antigen stimulation. The V call is TRBV7-6, the J call TRBJ1-1, with D possibly being TRBD1 (5 bases). As DNA, the CDR3 is TGTGCCAGCAGCTTAGCAGGGGCCGGAAACACTGAAGCTTTCTTT. Translating gives CASSLAGAGNTEAFF.